Below are 28 T cell receptor beta chains sequenced from a single sample in a study of T cell clusters in autoimmune cytopenias. One tube held mixed TRB-A and TRB-B primer pools for touch-down PCR. For each CDR3 protein, TCRdb gives one entry from its re-call of the multiplex PCR reads, without DNA. The sample includes over 4,000 distinct CDR3 sequences. TRB was amplified from roughly 250 ng of peripheral blood genomic DNA per sample. Another study also made use of these data, one on T cell repertoires in aging, cancer and after chemotherapy.

The specimen was peripheral blood. The receptors come from a human donor in good health.

Considering frequency, this clonotype is medium-sized (0.01 to 0.1%). This CDR3 is CASSYSRLAGVTGELFF. The genes are TRBV6-5 and TRBJ2-2; TCRdb calls TRBD2, which cannot be checked without DNA. CDR3 length: 17 residues. Germline V gene lookup returns CDR1 MNHEY and CDR2 SVGAGI.

This chain joins TRBV20-1 and TRBJ2-7; TCRdb calls TRBD2, which cannot be checked without DNA. This CDR3 spans 15 amino acids. Germline V gives CDR1 DFQATT, CDR2 SNEGSKA (reference sequence). CDR3: CSASGTSGMIYEQYF.

By frequency, this clonotype registers medium-sized (0.01 to 0.1%). The chain has TRBV6-1 and TRBJ2-1; TCRdb outputs TRBD2, but without DNA this stays unchecked. Looked up from germline, CDR1 is MNHNS and CDR2 is SASEGT. The CDR3 covers 15 residues. CDR3 sequence reads: CASSEVQEGHNEQFF.

Its frequency marks this clonotype as medium-sized. The CDR3 region is CASSSVSGNTIYF. The gene calls are TRBV5-5 and TRBJ1-3. Germline V lookup: CDR1 SGHKS, CDR2 YYEKEE (reference sequence). The CDR3 covers 13 residues.

The chain couples TRBV20-1 to TRBJ2-5; TCRdb reports TRBD1, a call that lacks DNA to check it against. The CDR3 length is 13 residues. Germline CDR1 and CDR2: DFQATT and SNEGSKA (reference sequence). This chain's CDR3 is CSAIGQAKETQYF.

The chain employs TRBV19 and TRBJ1-4. The CDR3 has 14 amino acids. In germline, CDR1 is LNHDA, CDR2 SQIVND (reference sequence). This CDR3 is CASSKRGFNEKLFF.

Judged by frequency, this clonotype is medium-sized (0.01 to 0.1%). The chain couples TRBV30 to TRBJ2-5; with no DNA, the TCRdb D assignment of TRBD1 cannot be verified. CDR3 length equals 14 residues. Germline V CDR1 and CDR2: GTSNPN, SVGIG (reference sequence). The chain's CDR3 is CAWHLTGEVETQYF.

This clonotype counts as medium-sized by frequency. The chain recombines TRBV19 with TRBJ2-3; TCRdb designates TRBD2, a call that cannot be tested without DNA. Germline CDR1 LNHDA, CDR2 SQIVND (reference sequence). This CDR3 has 18 residues. The CDR3 here is CASSDGLAGDQRTDTQYF.

The chain uses TRBV7-2 and TRBJ1-6; without DNA, the TCRdb call of TRBD1 cannot be checked. The CDR3 is made up of 14 amino acids. The germline V gene encodes CDR1 SGHTA and CDR2 FQGNSA. The CDR3 loop is CASSSGTHNSPLHF.

V gene TRBV20-1 combines with J gene TRBJ2-1; TCRdb selects TRBD2, and the lack of DNA leaves this call unchecked. Germline CDR1 reads DFQATT; CDR2 reads SNEGSKA (reference sequence). The CDR3 extends over 16 amino acids. The chain's CDR3 is CSARVGSGGNYNEQFF.

According to its frequency, this clonotype is medium-sized (0.01 to 0.1%). The chain uses TRBV5-4 and TRBJ2-7; absent DNA, TCRdb's TRBD1 call cannot be checked. CDR1 and CDR2 from the germline V gene are SGHNT and YYREEE (reference sequence). The CDR3 extends over 13 amino acids. This CDR3 is CAILTGAAYEQYF.

The chain links TRBV5-1 to TRBJ1-2; TCRdb lists TRBD1, though no DNA is available to test this call. CDR3 length: 15 residues. From germline, CDR1 is SGHRS and CDR2 YFSETQ. This CDR3 reads CASSLQAGGNYGYTF.

The chain employs TRBV7-9 and TRBJ1-2; TCRdb picks TRBD1, but there is no DNA to check that call. CDR1 SEHNR and CDR2 FQNEAQ come from the germline V gene (reference sequence). CDR3 size: 16 residues. This CDR3 reads CASRGDEGQGTYGYTF.

V usage is TRBV6-1 and J usage is TRBJ1-5; the D call of TRBD1 rests on TCRdb alone, since no DNA is present to check it. Germline-derived CDR1 and CDR2 are MNHNS and SASEGT. The length of the CDR3 is 15 residues. The CDR3 region is CAIIPGASSNQPQHF.

Considering frequency, this clonotype is medium-sized. This sequence joins TRBV7-6 and TRBJ1-2; TCRdb's D gene call, TRBD1, goes unchecked for lack of DNA. This CDR3 is built from 15 residues. Germline V lookup: CDR1 SGHVS, CDR2 FNYEAQ. The CDR3 is CASSLASGGDYGYTF.

V and J are TRBV12-3 or TRBV12-4 and TRBJ1-2. The CDR3 length is 13 residues. CDR3 amino acids: CASSLKGNYGYTF.

According to its frequency, this clonotype is medium-sized. This sequence joins TRBV6-1 and TRBJ2-7; TCRdb reports TRBD2, a call that lacks DNA to check it against. The CDR3 has 14 amino acids. Germline-derived CDR1 and CDR2 are MNHNS and SASEGT. CDR3 region: CASSEASGSYEQYF.

This chain joins TRBV7-9 and TRBJ2-5; TCRdb outputs TRBD2, but without DNA this stays unchecked. Germline V gene data show CDR1 as SEHNR and CDR2 as FQNEAQ (reference sequence). The CDR3 is 16 residues long. The CDR3 sequence is CASSLGLAGGPETQYF. Full variable domain (remainder filled in from reference TRBV7-9 and TRBJ2-5): DTGVSQNPRHKITKRGQNVTFRCDPISEHNRLYWYRQTLGQGPEFLTYFQNEAQLEKSRLLSDRFSAERPKGSFSTLEIQRTEQGDSAMYLCASSLGLAGGPETQYFGPGTRLLVL.

The chain links TRBV12-3 or TRBV12-4 to TRBJ2-3; TCRdb proposes TRBD2, but this gene call is untestable without DNA. The CDR3 sequence is 17 residues long. This CDR3 is CASRGLAGGVLADTQYF.

The rearrangement uses TRBV6-1 and TRBJ1-6; the TRBD1 assignment by TCRdb is unverifiable without DNA. Looked up from germline, CDR1 is MNHNS and CDR2 is SASEGT. There are 18 residues in the CDR3. This CDR3 reads CASSQVPPGQSSNSPLHF.

This clonotype is deemed medium-sized by its frequency. V usage is TRBV5-4 and J usage is TRBJ2-3; lacking DNA, the TRBD1 call made by TCRdb goes unchecked. CDR1 is SGHNT, CDR2 YYREEE, per germline (reference sequence). This CDR3 comprises 15 residues. CDR3 in amino acids: CASSPYGGRTDTQYF.

This clonotype is classed as medium-sized by frequency. V gene TRBV6-4 combines with J gene TRBJ2-2; no DNA is available, so the TRBD2 call from TCRdb remains unchecked. The germline CDR1 and CDR2 sequences are MRHNA and SNTAGT. This CDR3 is built from 15 residues. CDR3 loop: CASSDSASGGGELFF.

The gene calls are TRBV6-5 and TRBJ2-3; as DNA is missing, the TRBD2 call by TCRdb cannot be tested. Germline CDR1 MNHEY, CDR2 SVGAGI. The CDR3 covers 21 residues. CDR3 in amino acids: CASSYSIPGLAGTPNTDTQYF.

The chain carries TRBV27 and TRBJ1-2; TCRdb designates TRBD1, a call that cannot be tested without DNA. CDR3 size: 14 residues. CDR1 is MNHEY, CDR2 SMNVEV, per germline (reference sequence). This CDR3 reads CASSRGPRDYGYTF.

This sequence joins TRBV6-5 and TRBJ1-1. The CDR3 runs 13 residues. In germline, CDR1 is MNHEY, CDR2 SVGAGI. This CDR3 reads CASSSTINTEAFF.

In terms of frequency, this clonotype is medium-sized. The V call is TRBV7-6, the J call TRBJ2-3; TCRdb outputs TRBD1, but without DNA this stays unchecked. The CDR3 extends over 15 amino acids. The germline gives CDR1 SGHVS, CDR2 FNYEAQ. CDR3 sequence: CASSLAPPPTDTQYF.

This clonotype is labeled medium-sized based on frequency. V usage is TRBV6-6 and J usage is TRBJ2-7. CDR3 length equals 14 residues. Germline V gene data show CDR1 as MNHNY and CDR2 as SVGAGI (reference sequence). The CDR3 reads CASSYGYGTYEQYF.

V is TRBV28 and J is TRBJ2-7; TCRdb outputs TRBD1, but without DNA this stays unchecked. Germline lookup yields CDR1 MDHEN and CDR2 SYDVKM. The CDR3 is 16 amino acids. CDR3 sequence: CASSKAPGQLTYEQYF.